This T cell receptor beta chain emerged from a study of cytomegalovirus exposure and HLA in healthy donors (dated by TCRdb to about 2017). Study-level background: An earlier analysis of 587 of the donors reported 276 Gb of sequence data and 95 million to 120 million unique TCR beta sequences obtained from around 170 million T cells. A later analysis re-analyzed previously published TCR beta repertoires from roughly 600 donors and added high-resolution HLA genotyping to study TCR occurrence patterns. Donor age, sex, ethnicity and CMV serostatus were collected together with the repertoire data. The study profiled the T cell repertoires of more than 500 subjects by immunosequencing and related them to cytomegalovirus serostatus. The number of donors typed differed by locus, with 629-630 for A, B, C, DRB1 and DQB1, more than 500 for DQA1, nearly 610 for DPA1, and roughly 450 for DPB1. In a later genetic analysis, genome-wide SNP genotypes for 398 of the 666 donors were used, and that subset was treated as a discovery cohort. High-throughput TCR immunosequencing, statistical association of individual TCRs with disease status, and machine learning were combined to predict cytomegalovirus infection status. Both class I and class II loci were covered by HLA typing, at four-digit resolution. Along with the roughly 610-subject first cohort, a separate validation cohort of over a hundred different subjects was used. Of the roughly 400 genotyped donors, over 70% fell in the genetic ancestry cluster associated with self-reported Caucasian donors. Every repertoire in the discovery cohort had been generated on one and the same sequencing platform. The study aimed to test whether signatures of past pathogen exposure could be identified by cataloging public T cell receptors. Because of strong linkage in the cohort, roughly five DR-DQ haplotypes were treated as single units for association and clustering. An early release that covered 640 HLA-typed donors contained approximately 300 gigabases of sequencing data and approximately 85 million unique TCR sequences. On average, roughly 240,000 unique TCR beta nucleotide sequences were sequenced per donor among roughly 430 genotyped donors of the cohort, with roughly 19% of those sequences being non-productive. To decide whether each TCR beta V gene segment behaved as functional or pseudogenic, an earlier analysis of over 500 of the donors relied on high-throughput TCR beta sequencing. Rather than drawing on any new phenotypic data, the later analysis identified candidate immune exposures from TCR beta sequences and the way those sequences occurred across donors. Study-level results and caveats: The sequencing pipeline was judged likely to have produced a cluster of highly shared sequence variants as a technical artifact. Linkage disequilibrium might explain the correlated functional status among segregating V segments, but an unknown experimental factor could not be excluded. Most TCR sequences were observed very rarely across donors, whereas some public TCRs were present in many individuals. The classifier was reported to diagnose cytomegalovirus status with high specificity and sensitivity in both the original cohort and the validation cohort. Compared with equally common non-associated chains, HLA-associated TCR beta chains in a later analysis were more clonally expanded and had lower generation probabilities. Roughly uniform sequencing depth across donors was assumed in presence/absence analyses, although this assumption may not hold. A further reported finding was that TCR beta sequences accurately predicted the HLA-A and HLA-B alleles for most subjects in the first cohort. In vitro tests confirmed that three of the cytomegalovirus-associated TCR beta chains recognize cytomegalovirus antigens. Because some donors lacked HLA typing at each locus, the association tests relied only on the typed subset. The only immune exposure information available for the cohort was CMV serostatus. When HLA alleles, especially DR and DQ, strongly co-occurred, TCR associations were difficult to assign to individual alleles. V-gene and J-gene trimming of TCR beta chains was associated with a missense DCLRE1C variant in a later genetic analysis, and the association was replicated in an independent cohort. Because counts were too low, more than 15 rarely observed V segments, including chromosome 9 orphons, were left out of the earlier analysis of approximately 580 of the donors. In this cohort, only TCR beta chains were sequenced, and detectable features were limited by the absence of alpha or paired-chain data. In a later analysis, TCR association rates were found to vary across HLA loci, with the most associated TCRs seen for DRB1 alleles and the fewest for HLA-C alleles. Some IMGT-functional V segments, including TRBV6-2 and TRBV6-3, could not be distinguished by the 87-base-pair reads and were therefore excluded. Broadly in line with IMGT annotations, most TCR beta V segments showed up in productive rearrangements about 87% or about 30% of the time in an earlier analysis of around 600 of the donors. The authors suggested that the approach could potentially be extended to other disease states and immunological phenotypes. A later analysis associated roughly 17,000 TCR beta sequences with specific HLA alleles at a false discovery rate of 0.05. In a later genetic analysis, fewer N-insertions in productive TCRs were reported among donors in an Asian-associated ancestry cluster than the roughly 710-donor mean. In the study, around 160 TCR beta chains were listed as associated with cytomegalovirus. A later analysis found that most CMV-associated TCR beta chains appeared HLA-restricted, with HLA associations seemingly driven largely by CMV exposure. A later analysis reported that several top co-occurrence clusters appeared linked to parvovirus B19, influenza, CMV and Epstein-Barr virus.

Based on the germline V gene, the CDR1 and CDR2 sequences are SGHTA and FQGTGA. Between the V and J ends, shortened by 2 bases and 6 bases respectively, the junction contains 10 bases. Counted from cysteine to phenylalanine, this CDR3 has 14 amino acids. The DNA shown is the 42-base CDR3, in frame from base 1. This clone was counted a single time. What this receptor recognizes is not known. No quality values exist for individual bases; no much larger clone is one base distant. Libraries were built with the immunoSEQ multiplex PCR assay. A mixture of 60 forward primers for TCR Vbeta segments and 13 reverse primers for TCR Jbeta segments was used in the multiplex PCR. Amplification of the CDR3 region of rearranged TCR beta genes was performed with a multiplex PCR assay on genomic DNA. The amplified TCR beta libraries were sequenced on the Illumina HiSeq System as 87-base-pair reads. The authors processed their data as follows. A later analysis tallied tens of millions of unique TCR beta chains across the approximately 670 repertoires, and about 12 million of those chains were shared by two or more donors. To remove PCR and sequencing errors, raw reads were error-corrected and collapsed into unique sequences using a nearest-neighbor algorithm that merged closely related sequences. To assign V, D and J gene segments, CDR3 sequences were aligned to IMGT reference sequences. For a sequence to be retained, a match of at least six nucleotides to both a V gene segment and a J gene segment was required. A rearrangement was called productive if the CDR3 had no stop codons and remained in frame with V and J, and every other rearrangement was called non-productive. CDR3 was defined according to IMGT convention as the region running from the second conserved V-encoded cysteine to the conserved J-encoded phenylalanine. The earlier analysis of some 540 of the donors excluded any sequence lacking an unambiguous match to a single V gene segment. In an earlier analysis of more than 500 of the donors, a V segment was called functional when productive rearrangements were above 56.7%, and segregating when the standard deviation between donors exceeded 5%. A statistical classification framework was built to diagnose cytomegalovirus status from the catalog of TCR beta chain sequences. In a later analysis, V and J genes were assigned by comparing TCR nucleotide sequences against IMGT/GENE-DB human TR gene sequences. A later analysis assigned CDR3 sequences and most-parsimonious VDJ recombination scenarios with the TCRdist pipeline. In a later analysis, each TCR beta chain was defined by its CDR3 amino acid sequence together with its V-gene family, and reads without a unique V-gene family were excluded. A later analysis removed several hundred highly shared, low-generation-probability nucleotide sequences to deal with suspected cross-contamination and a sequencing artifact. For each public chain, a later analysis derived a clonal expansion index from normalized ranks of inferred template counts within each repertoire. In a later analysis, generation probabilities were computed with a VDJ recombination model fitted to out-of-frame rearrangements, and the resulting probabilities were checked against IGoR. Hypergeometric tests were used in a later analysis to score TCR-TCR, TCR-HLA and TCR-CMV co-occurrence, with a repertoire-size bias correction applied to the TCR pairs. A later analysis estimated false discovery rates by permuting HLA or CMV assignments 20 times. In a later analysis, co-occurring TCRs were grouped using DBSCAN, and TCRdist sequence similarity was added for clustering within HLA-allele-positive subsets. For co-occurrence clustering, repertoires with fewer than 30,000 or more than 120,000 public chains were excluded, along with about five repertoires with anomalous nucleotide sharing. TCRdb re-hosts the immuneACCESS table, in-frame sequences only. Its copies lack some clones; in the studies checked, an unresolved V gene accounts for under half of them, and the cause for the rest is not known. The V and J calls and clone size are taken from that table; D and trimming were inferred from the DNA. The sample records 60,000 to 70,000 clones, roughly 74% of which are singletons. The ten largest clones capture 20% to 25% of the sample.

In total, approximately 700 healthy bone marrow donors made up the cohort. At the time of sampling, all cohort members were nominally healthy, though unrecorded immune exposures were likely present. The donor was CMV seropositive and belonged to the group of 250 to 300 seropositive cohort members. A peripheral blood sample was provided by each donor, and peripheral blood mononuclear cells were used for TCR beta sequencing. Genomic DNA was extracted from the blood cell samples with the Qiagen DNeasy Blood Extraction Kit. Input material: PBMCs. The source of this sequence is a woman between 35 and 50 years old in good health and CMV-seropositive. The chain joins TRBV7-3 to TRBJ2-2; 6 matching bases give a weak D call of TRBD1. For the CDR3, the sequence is CASSLVGAAGELFF. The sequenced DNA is TGTGCCAGCAGCTTAGTGGGGGCGGCCGGGGAGCTGTTTTTT.